These 30 T cell receptor beta chains were sequenced from one sample in a study of blood T cell repertoires in COVID-19. Sequenced by immunoSEQ multiplex PCR; TCRdb stores in-frame clones only, minus some. This repertoire shows about 170,000 clones, 89% found once; its top ten account for approximately 0.77%. Sequencing input: PBMCs or T cells enriched from blood (not recorded which). The receptors stem from a woman aged 18-29 years who had recovered from COVID-19.

V and J are TRBV24-1 and TRBJ2-2, with 9 bases that match TRBD1. The CDR3 extends over 18 amino acids. Unmatched junction bases numbered 8, after V lost 4 bases and J lost 0 bases. Germline loops: CDR1 KGHDR, CDR2 SFDVKD. CDR3 coding DNA: TGTGCCACCAGTGACCCCGACAGGGGGATATCGAACACCGGGGAGCTGTTTTTT. Encoded protein: CATSDPDRGISNTGELFF.

J is TRBJ2-1 and V is TRBV3-1 (or the pseudogene TRBV3-2), with 8 bases lining up with TRBD2. The V gene's germline CDR1 is LGHDT and CDR2 YNNKEL (reference sequence). The V segment lost 3 bases and the J segment 0 bases; nucleotides outside the gene matches: 1. This CDR3 contains 15 residues. CDR3: CASSHGTSSYNEQFF. For the CDR3, the DNA is TGTGCCAGCAGCCACGGGACTAGCTCCTACAATGAGCAGTTCTTC.

The CDR3: CASSLVFPRGGADTQYF. The CDR3 nucleotides are TGTGCCAGCAGCTTAGTATTCCCCCGGGGCGGGGCAGATACGCAGTATTTT. The chain has TRBV7-6 and TRBJ2-3; D may be TRBD2 (6 bases). Trimming pared 1 base from V and 4 bases from J, leaving 18 bases between. The CDR3 spans 17 residues. The V gene's germline CDR1 is SGHVS and CDR2 FNYEAQ.

V gene TRBV5-4 combines with J gene TRBJ2-3, with 8 bases fitting TRBD2. The CDR3 sequence is 15 residues long. Per germline, CDR1 SGHNT and CDR2 YYREEE (reference sequence). J gave up 9 bases and V 1 base, and 10 bases lay outside the gene matches. CDR3 nucleotides: TGTGCCAGCAGCTTGCGACGGGCGGGAGGAGGCACGCAGTATTTT. Protein product: CASSLRRAGGGTQYF.

This sequence joins TRBV5-1 and TRBJ2-1, with D unclear. CDR3 length equals 13 residues. Germline-derived CDR1 and CDR2 are SGHRS and YFSETQ. The germline V and J ends were trimmed by 2 bases and 4 bases, with 7 bases remaining between them. The CDR3 loop is CASSFPVYNEQFF. CDR3 nucleotides: TGCGCCAGCAGCTTTCCTGTATACAATGAGCAGTTCTTC. Supplemented by reference TRBV5-1 and TRBJ2-1, the full variable domain reads KAGVTQTPRYLIKTRGQQVTLSCSPISGHRSVSWYQQTPGQGLQFLFEYFSETQRNKGNFPGRFSGRQFSNSRSEMNVSTLELGDSALYLCASSFPVYNEQFFGPGTRLTVL.

A word on this clone: Within the sample, other DNA sequences also encode this same CDR3. J is TRBJ2-3 and V is TRBV20-1, with D perhaps TRBD2 (5 bases). V was clipped by 3 bases and J by 4 bases, with 5 bases between them. This CDR3 contains 11 residues. Germline CDR1 is DFQATT and CDR2 is SNEGSKA (reference sequence). CDR3 loop: CSASGADTQYF. CDR3 DNA: TGCAGTGCTAGCGGGGCAGATACGCAGTATTTT.

V and J are TRBV10-3 and TRBJ2-1, with TRBD2 matching over 8 bases. Germline loops: CDR1 ENHRY, CDR2 SYGVKD. CDR3 size: 15 residues. The V gene end was trimmed by 3 bases and the J gene end by 0 bases; junction bases not matched to a gene: 1. This chain's CDR3 is CAISDRGGSYNEQFF. As DNA, the CDR3 is TGTGCCATCAGTGACCGGGGGGGCTCCTACAATGAGCAGTTCTTC.

V usage is TRBV7-9 and J usage is TRBJ1-4; TRBD1 agrees at 7 bases. CDR3 length: 16 amino acids. The germline V gene encodes CDR1 SEHNR and CDR2 FQNEAQ (reference sequence). Losses at the gene ends were 5 bases for V and 3 bases for J; bases not matched to a gene: 9. The CDR3 here is CASSGTRGRANEKLFF. As DNA, the CDR3 is TGTGCCAGCAGCGGAACGAGGGGGCGAGCTAATGAAAAACTGTTTTTT. Combining the CDR3 with reference TRBV7-9 and TRBJ1-4 gives the whole variable domain DTGVSQNPRHKITKRGQNVTFRCDPISEHNRLYWYRQTLGQGPEFLTYFQNEAQLEKSRLLSDRFSAERPKGSFSTLEIQRTEQGDSAMYLCASSGTRGRANEKLFFGSGTQLSVL.

The chain recombines TRBV9 with TRBJ1-1; D is unresolved. CDR3 length: 14 amino acids. Germline V gene sequence: CDR1 SGDLS, CDR2 YYNGEE. The V end was cut by 2 bases, the J end by 1 base, with 9 bases between. CDR3 DNA: TGTGCCAGCAGCGTGCTCGACACGAACACTGAAGCTTTCTTT. This codes for CASSVLDTNTEAFF.

This clone has just a few counts. The V and J genes are TRBV7-3 and TRBJ2-2; the D gene is possibly TRBD2 (6 bases). V lost 4 bases and J 4 bases, leaving 13 bases between the germline ends. The CDR3 consists of 15 residues. The germline gives CDR1 SGHTA, CDR2 FQGTGA. CDR3 sequence reads: CASSSRDSPTGELFF. The CDR3 bases are TGTGCCAGCAGCTCCCGGGACTCCCCCACCGGGGAGCTGTTTTTT.

In DNA, the CDR3 is TGTGCCAGCAGCCCGACCAGCGGGAGCTCCTACGAGCAGTACTTC. This sequence encodes CASSPTSGSSYEQYF. V gene TRBV11-1 combines with J gene TRBJ2-7; 8 bases align to TRBD2. J was trimmed by 0 bases and V by 5 bases; bases with no gene match: 6. This CDR3 comprises 15 residues. Germline loops: CDR1 SGHAT, CDR2 FQDESV (reference sequence).

This clone appeared a few times. The chain has TRBV19 and TRBJ1-5; 7 positions match TRBD1. J was trimmed by 0 bases and V by 3 bases; bases with no gene match: 11. There are 18 residues in the CDR3. Germline V gene data show CDR1 as LNHDA and CDR2 as SQIVND (reference sequence). The CDR3 loop is CASSIGRTGAYSNQPQHF. The CDR3 nucleotides read TGTGCCAGTAGTATCGGACGGACAGGAGCGTATAGCAATCAGCCCCAGCATTTT.

The rearrangement uses TRBV6-8 and TRBJ1-4; D is possibly TRBD1 (5 bases). The CDR3 loop spans 13 amino acids. Germline assignment: CDR1 MNHGY and CDR2 SAAAGT. Trimming took 10 bases from V and 0 from J, leaving 9 bases between them. The CDR3 sequence is CATRQPTNEKLFF. The CDR3 DNA is TGTGCCACCCGACAGCCAACTAATGAAAAACTGTTTTTT.

CDR3 in amino acids: CASSPPPELRADTQYF. The CDR3 DNA follows: TGTGCCAGCAGTCCTCCCCCAGAACTGAGGGCAGATACGCAGTATTTT. The rearrangement links TRBV28 to TRBJ2-3; perhaps TRBD2 as D (5 bases). The ends were cut back, 5 bases at V and 4 bases at J, with 19 bases in the middle. The CDR3 sequence is 16 residues long. The germline gives CDR1 MDHEN, CDR2 SYDVKM. The variable domain in full, completed from reference TRBV28 and TRBJ2-3, reads DVKVTQSSRYLVKRTGEKVFLECVQDMDHENMFWYRQDPGLGLRLIYFSYDVKMKEKGDIPEGYSVSREKKERFSLILESASTNQTSMYLCASSPPPELRADTQYFGPGTRLTVL.

The rearrangement joins TRBV6-2 or TRBV6-3 to TRBJ2-5, with 8 bases aligning to TRBD2. The V segment lost 5 bases and the J segment 5 bases; nucleotides outside the gene matches: 1. CDR1 is MNHEY and CDR2 is SVGEGT in the germline V gene. The CDR3 runs to 12 residues. CDR3 residues: CASSRGGETQYF. CDR3 DNA: TGTGCCAGCAGTCGCGGGGGGGAGACCCAGTACTTC.

This chain uses TRBV28 with TRBJ2-7, with 11 bases identical to TRBD2. CDR1 is MDHEN and CDR2 is SYDVKM in the germline V gene. The V segment lost 6 bases and the J segment 7 bases; nucleotides outside the gene matches: 14. The CDR3 is 16 amino acids. DNA for the CDR3: TGTGCCAGCAGCCCCACCCCGGGGACTAGCGGAAGTGAGCAGTACTTC. Its protein product is CASSPTPGTSGSEQYF.

The chain links TRBV4-1 to TRBJ2-5; unclear D gene. CDR1 is MGHRA, CDR2 YSYEKL, per germline. The CDR3 is 14 amino acids. Trimming removed 6 bases at V and 1 base at J, with 12 bases between. The CDR3 DNA reads as TGCGCCAGCAGTCGGGTGATCACCCAAGAGACCCAGTACTTC. This codes for CASSRVITQETQYF.

The chain recombines TRBV19 with TRBJ2-7; 7 bases are shared with TRBD1. The CDR3 has 15 residues. V was clipped by 6 bases and J by 4 bases; unmatched bases: 12. Per germline, CDR1 LNHDA and CDR2 SQIVND (reference sequence). The CDR3 protein is CASSRSAGGSYEQYF. CDR3 nucleotides: TGTGCCAGTAGCAGGTCGGCAGGGGGATCGTACGAGCAGTACTTC.

The rearrangement joins TRBV5-1 to TRBJ2-1; 10 bases are shared with TRBD2. The CDR3 length is 19 residues. CDR1 is SGHRS and CDR2 is YFSETQ in the germline V gene. V shed 4 bases and J 8 bases; nucleotides not matched to a gene: 21. CDR3 loop: CASSDPGLASRRALDEQFF. In DNA form, the CDR3 reads TGCGCCAGCAGCGACCCGGGACTAGCGTCAAGGAGGGCGTTGGATGAGCAGTTCTTC.

This chain joins TRBV30 and TRBJ1-4; TRBD1 agrees at 8 bases. The germline V gene encodes CDR1 GTSNPN and CDR2 SVGIG (reference sequence). V was clipped by 3 bases and J by 11 bases; unmatched bases: 8. The CDR3 totals 13 residues. CDR3: CAWSADRERKLFF. Here the CDR3 DNA reads TGTGCCTGGAGCGCGGACAGGGAAAGGAAACTGTTTTTT.

The V call is TRBV2, the J call TRBJ2-1, with 11 bases fitting TRBD2. The CDR3 spans 16 residues. Per germline, CDR1 SNHLY and CDR2 FYNNEI. After removal of 6 bases from V and 6 bases from J, the junction contained 10 bases not matched to a gene. CDR3 region: CASSDRLAGKGNEQFF. CDR3 DNA: TGTGCCAGCAGCGATCGACTAGCGGGAAAGGGCAATGAGCAGTTCTTC.

In its sample, this clone was seen once. J is TRBJ1-4 and V is TRBV28, with D possibly being TRBD1 (5 bases). Germline loops: CDR1 MDHEN, CDR2 SYDVKM. The CDR3 contains 14 residues. V lost 2 bases and J 8 bases, leaving 12 bases between the germline ends. The CDR3 sequence is CASSLAGVNEKLFF. The CDR3 nucleotides read TGTGCCAGCAGTTTAGCGGGGGTGAACGAAAAACTGTTTTTT.

The V gene is TRBV7-2, the J gene TRBJ2-5; TRBD1 matches 10 bases. Germline CDR1 is SGHTA and CDR2 is FQGNSA. The V and J ends lost 5 bases and 5 bases, in that order; junction bases with no gene match: 11. CDR3 length: 16 amino acids. The CDR3 region is CASSPPTGGAAETQYF. CDR3 nucleotide sequence: TGTGCCAGCAGCCCCCCGACAGGGGGCGCTGCCGAGACCCAGTACTTC.

The chain has TRBV7-9 and TRBJ2-3; D uncertain. Germline V CDR1 and CDR2: SEHNR, FQNEAQ (reference sequence). Trimming stripped 5 bases from V and 3 bases from J, with 18 bases between. The CDR3 runs 16 residues. As DNA, the CDR3 is TGTGCCAGCAGCCCCTTTGCGGTTCCTGTGACAGATACGCAGTATTTT. It codes for CASSPFAVPVTDTQYF.

The J gene is TRBJ1-2, the V gene TRBV5-1; 8 nucleotides align to TRBD1. The germline V gene encodes CDR1 SGHRS and CDR2 YFSETQ. The CDR3 is 15 amino acids. V lost 4 bases and J lost 8; bases outside the gene matches: 13. CDR3 nucleotide sequence: TGCGCCAGCAGCCCGGGACACCAGGGGGCAGGAGGCTACACCTTC. The encoded protein is CASSPGHQGAGGYTF.

The chain has TRBV9 and TRBJ2-1, with 10 bases aligning to TRBD2. The CDR3 contains 15 residues. Germline V gene data show CDR1 as SGDLS and CDR2 as YYNGEE. Trimming at V came to 0 bases and at J to 3 bases, leaving 0 bases not matched to a gene. The CDR3 coding sequence is TGTGCCAGCAGCGTAGCTAGCGGGGGCTACAATGAGCAGTTCTTC. Its protein product is CASSVASGGYNEQFF.

The chain links TRBV4-2 to TRBJ2-5, with D tentatively TRBD2 (5 bases). V lost 2 bases, J lost 4 bases, and 14 bases lay in between. CDR1 is LGHNA and CDR2 is YNFKEQ in the germline V gene. The length of the CDR3 is 15 residues. The CDR3 DNA sequence: TGTGCCAGCAGCCAACCAAACGAGGGCGGAGAGACCCAGTACTTC. It codes for CASSQPNEGGETQYF.

The V and J genes are TRBV2 and TRBJ1-2; D gene ambiguous. Per germline, CDR1 SNHLY and CDR2 FYNNEI. This CDR3 has 14 residues. V lost 8 bases to trimming and J lost 0 bases, with 13 bases between them. CDR3 DNA sequence: TGTGCCAGCGACAAAGCTAATACTAACTATGGCTACACCTTC. Translated, it gives CASDKANTNYGYTF.

The chain couples TRBV6-5 to TRBJ2-2; TRBD1 aligns across 9 bases. This CDR3 is 15 amino acids long. The V gene end was trimmed by 0 bases and the J gene end by 4 bases; junction bases not matched to a gene: 0. Germline values: CDR1 MNHEY, CDR2 SVGAGI. CDR3 coding DNA: TGTGCCAGCAGTTACTCGACAGGGGGCACCGGGGAGCTGTTTTTT. This codes for CASSYSTGGTGELFF.

The rearrangement links TRBV2 to TRBJ2-7; tentatively, D is TRBD2 (5 bases). Germline lookup yields CDR1 SNHLY and CDR2 FYNNEI. The CDR3 spans 13 residues. V was shortened by 8 bases and J by 2 bases, with 13 bases between the two germline ends. The CDR3 DNA follows: TGTGCCAGCGTACTAGGGAGAGCCTACGAGCAGTACTTC. This translates into CASVLGRAYEQYF.